This T cell receptor (beta chain) originates from a study of blood T cell repertoires in COVID-19. About the research overall: COVID-19 samples collected from the United States, Italy and Spain covered acute and convalescent phases. Sample material is recorded as cDNA or gDNA derived from T cells, B-cell-depleted T cells, or PBMCs.

V was cut by 4 bases and J by 7 bases, with 7 bases left in between. The length of the CDR3 is 11 residues. CDR1 is LGHDT and CDR2 is YNNKEL in the germline V gene (reference sequence). Profiling relied on immunoSEQ multiplex PCR, and the TCRdb table lists in-frame clones only, not all of them. The sample lists around 300,000 clones, 89% occurring once. The sequence came from a woman aged 35 to 49 who had recovered from COVID-19. The source material was PBMCs or T cells enriched from blood (not recorded which). The J gene is TRBJ2-5, the V gene TRBV3-1 (or the pseudogene TRBV3-2), with unresolved D. The CDR3 loop is CASSLVGTQYF. The CDR3 DNA reads TGTGCCAGCAGCCTAGTTGGGACCCAGTACTTC.